This T cell receptor beta chain stems from a study of OX40 agonist ivuxolimab in advanced cancers. Using immunoSEQ multiplex PCR, the repertoire was profiled, and TCRdb retains in-frame clones only, with some absent. The sample includes 70,000 or so clones, approximately 80% of them seen just once. Concerning this clone itself: Its antigen is still unknown.

General study points: Low normalized clonal expansion also occurred in some nonresponding patients. Partly responding patients at 0.1-3.0 mg/kg showed some of the smallest clonal expansion. CD4+ and CD8+ blood T cells expanded clonally by week 6 at 0.1 to 3.0 mg/kg.

Sequenced material: CD4+ or CD8+ T cells sorted from blood, taken in a trial of the OX40 agonist ivuxolimab. This receptor was obtained from an adult with an advanced solid tumor such as melanoma, head and neck, liver or kidney cancer.

The CDR3 region has the DNA TGTGCCAGCATCCCGGCCCTAGCGGGGGGCTCCTACGAGCAGTACTTC. This codes for CASIPALAGGSYEQYF. The V call is TRBV7-8, the J call TRBJ2-7; 11 bases are a match to TRBD2. Germline CDR1 is SGHVS and CDR2 is FQNEAQ. The CDR3 is made up of 16 amino acids. V lost 7 bases to trimming and J lost 0 bases; unmatched junction nucleotides: 8. Supplemented by reference TRBV7-8 and TRBJ2-7, the full variable domain reads GAGVSQSPRYKVAKRGQDVALRCDPISGHVSLFWYQQALGQGPEFLTYFQNEAQLDKSGLPSDRFFAERPEGSVSTLKIQRTQQEDSAVYLCASIPALAGGSYEQYFGPGTRLTVT.